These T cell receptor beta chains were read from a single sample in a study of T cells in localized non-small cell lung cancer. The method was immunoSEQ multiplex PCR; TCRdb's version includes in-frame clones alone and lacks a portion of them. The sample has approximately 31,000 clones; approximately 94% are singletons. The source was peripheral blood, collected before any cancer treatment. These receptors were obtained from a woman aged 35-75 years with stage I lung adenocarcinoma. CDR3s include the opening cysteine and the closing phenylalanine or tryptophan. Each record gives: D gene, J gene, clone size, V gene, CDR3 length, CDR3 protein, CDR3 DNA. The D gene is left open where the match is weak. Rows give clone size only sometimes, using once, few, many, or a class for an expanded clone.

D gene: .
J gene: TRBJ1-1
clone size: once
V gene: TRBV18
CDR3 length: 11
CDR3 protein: CASSPRGVAFF
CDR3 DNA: TGTGCCAGCTCACCCCGAGGGGTGGCTTTCTTT

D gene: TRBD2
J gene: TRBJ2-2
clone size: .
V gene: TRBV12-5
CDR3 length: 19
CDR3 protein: CASGLFLAGGPWNTGELFF
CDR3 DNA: TGTGCTAGTGGCCTATTTCTAGCGGGGGGGCCATGGAACACCGGGGAGCTGTTTTTT

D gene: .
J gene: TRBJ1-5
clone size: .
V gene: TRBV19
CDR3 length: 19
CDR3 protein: CASSITRGGRGYSNQPQHF
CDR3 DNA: TGTGCCAGTAGTATAACCCGAGGGGGGAGGGGGTATAGCAATCAGCCCCAGCATTTT

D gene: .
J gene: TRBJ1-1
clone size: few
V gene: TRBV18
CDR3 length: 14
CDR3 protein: CASSPFQGSTEAFF
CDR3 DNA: TGTGCCAGCTCACCATTTCAGGGAAGTACTGAAGCTTTCTTT

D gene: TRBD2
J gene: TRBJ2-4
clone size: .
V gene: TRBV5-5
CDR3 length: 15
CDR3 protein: CASSETSATKNIQYF
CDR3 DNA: TGTGCCAGCAGCGAGACTAGCGCTACAAAAAACATTCAGTACTTC

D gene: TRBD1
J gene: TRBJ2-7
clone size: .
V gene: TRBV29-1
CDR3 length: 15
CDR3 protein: CSVAPHPGTVYEQYF
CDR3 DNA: TGCAGCGTTGCGCCTCATCCTGGGACAGTTTACGAGCAGTACTTC

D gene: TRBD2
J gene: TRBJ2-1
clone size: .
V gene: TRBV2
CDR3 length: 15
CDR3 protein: CASTVGLAGSVKQFF
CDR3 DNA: TGTGCCAGCACCGTCGGACTAGCGGGTTCCGTTAAGCAGTTCTTC

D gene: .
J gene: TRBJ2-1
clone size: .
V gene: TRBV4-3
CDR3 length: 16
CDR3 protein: CASSQERGLAYNEQFF
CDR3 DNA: TGCGCCAGCAGCCAAGAGAGAGGGCTTGCCTACAATGAGCAGTTCTTC

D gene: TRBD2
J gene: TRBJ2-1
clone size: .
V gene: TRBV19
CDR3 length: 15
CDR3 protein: CASRILAGGGNEQFF
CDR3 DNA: TGTGCCAGTAGGATCCTCGCGGGGGGTGGCAATGAGCAGTTCTTC

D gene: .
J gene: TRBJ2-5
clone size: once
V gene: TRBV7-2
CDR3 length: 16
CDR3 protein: CASSLGRAGAPETQYF
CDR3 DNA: TGTGCCAGCAGCTTAGGTCGGGCGGGGGCCCCAGAGACCCAGTACTTC

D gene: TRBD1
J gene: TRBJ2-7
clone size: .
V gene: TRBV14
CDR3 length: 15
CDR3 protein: CASSQLGTGTYEQYF
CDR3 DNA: TGTGCCAGCAGCCAACTAGGGACAGGGACCTACGAGCAGTACTTC

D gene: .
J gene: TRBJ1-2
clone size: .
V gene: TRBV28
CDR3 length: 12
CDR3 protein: CASRQGPRGYTF
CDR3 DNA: TGTGCCAGCAGGCAGGGTCCGCGGGGCTACACCTTC

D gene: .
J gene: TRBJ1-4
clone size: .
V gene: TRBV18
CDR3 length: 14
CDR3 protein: CASSHGTGNEKLFF
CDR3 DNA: TGTGCCAGCTCACATGGAACAGGGAATGAAAAACTGTTTTTT

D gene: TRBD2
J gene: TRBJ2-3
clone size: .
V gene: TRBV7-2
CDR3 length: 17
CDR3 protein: CASSPQASGRAADTQYF
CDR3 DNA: TGTGCCAGCAGCCCCCAGGCTAGCGGGAGGGCCGCAGATACGCAGTATTTT

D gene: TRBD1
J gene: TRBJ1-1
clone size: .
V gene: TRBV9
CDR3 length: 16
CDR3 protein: CASSVTGGVDSTEAFF
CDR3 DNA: TGTGCCAGCAGCGTGACAGGGGGCGTCGATTCCACTGAAGCTTTCTTT

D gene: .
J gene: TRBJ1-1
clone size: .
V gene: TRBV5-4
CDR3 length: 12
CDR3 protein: CASSFLRAEAFF
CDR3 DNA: TGTGCCAGCAGCTTCCTACGGGCTGAAGCTTTCTTT

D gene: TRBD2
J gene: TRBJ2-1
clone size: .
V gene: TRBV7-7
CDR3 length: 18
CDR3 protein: CASSLKGPPAGGNNEQFF
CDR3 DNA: TGTGCCAGCAGCTTAAAAGGACCCCCAGCGGGGGGGAACAATGAGCAGTTCTTC

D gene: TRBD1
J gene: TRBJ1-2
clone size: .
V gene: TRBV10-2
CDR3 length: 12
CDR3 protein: CASSEIDREVTF
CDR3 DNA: TGCGCCAGCAGTGAGATCGACAGGGAAGTCACCTTC

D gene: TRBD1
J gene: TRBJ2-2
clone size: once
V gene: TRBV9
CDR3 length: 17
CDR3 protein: CASSVAGTGGHTGELFF
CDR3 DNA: TGTGCCAGCAGCGTAGCAGGGACAGGGGGACACACCGGGGAGCTGTTTTTT

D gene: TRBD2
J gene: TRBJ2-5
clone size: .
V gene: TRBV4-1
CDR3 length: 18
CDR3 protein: CASSQDWGAGARGETQYF
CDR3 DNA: TGCGCCAGCAGCCAAGATTGGGGAGCGGGGGCCCGGGGGGAGACCCAGTACTTC

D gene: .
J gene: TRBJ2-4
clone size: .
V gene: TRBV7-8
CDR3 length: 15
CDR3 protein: CASSLSPTAKNIQYF
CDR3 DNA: TGTGCCAGCAGCTTAAGCCCGACAGCCAAAAACATTCAGTACTTC

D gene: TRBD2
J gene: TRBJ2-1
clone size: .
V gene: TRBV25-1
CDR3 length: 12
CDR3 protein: CASSDRGGEQFF
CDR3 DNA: TGTGCCAGCAGTGACCGGGGGGGTGAGCAGTTCTTC

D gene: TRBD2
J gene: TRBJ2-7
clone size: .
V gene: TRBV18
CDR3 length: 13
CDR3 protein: CASSPPVGGEQYF
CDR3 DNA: TGTGCCAGCTCACCACCCGTGGGGGGGGAGCAGTACTTC

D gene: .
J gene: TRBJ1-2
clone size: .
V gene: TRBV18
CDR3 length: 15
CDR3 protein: CASSPLYGSEDGYTF
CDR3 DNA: TGTGCCAGCTCACCACTCTACGGGTCTGAAGACGGCTACACCTTC

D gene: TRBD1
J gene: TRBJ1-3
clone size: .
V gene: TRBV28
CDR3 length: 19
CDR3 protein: CASSPRTGNTLKSGNTIYF
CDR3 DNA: TGTGCCAGCAGTCCCCGGACAGGAAATACCCTTAAATCTGGAAACACCATATATTTT

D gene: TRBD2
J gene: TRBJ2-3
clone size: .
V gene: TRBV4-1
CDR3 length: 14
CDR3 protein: CASSQSGGLDTQYF
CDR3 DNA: TGCGCCAGCAGCCAGAGCGGGGGATTAGATACGCAGTATTTT

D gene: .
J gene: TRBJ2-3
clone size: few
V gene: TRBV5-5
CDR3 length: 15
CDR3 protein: CASSRGRVFTDTQYF
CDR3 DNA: TGTGCCAGCAGCCGGGGCAGGGTGTTCACAGATACGCAGTATTTT

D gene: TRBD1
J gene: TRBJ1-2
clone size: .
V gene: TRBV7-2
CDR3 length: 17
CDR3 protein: CASSPGTGAGTRYGYTF
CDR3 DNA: TGTGCCAGCAGCCCCGGGACAGGGGCCGGGACGCGCTATGGCTACACCTTC

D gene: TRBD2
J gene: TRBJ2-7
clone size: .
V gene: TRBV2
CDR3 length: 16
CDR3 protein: CASSELAASGSHEQYF
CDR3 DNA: TGTGCCAGCAGTGAATTGGCGGCTAGCGGGAGCCACGAGCAGTACTTC

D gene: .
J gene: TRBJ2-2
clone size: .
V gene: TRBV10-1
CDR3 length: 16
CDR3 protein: CASSEETAANTGELFF
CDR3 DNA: TGCGCCAGCAGTGAGGAAACAGCAGCGAACACCGGGGAGCTGTTTTTT

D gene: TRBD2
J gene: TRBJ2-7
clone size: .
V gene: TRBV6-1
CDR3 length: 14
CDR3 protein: CASFFGGSKGEQYF
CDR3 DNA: TGTGCCAGCTTCTTTGGCGGGAGTAAGGGCGAGCAGTACTTC